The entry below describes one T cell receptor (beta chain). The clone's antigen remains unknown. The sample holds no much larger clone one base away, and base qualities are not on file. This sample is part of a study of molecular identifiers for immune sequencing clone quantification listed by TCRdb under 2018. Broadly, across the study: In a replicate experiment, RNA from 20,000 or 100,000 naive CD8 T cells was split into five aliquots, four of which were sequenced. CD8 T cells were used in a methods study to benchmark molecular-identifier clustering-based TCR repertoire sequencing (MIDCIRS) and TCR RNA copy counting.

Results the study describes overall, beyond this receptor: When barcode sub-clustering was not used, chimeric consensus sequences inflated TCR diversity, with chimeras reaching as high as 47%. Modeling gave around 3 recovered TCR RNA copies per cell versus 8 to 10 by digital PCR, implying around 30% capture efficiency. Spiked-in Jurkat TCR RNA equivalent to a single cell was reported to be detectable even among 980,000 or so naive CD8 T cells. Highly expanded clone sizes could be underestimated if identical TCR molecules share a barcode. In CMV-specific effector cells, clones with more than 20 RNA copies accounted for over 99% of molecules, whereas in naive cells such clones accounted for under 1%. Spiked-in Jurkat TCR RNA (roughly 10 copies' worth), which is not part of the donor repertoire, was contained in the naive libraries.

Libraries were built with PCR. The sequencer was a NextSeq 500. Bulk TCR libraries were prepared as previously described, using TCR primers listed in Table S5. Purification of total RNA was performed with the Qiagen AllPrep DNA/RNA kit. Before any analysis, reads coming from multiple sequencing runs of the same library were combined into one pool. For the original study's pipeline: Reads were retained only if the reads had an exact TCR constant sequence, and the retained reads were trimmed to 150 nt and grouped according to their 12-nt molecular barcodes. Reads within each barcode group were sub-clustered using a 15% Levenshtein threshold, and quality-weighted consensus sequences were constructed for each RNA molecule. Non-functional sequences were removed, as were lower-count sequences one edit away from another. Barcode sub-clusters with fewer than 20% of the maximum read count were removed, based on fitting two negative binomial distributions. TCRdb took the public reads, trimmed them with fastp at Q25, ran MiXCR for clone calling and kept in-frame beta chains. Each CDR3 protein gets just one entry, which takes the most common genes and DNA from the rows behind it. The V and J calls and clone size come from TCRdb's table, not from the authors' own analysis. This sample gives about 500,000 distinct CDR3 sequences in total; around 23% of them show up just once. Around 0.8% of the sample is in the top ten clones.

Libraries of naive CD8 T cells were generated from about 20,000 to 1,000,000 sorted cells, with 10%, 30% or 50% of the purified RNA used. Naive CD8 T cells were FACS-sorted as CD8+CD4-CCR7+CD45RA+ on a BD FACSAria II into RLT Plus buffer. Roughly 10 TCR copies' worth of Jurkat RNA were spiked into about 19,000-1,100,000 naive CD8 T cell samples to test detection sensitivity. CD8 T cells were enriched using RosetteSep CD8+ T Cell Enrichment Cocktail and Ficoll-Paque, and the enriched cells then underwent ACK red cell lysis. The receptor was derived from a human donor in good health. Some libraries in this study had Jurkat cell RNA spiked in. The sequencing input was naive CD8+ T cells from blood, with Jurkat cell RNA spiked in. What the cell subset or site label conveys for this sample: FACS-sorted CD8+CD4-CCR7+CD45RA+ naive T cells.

The nucleotide sequence is TGCAGTGCTAGTAGTAACAGGTGGAACACTGAAGCTTTCTTT. Translated, it reads CSASSNRWNTEAFF. The chain links TRBV20-1 with TRBJ1-1; a weak D assignment points to TRBD1 (5 bases agree). Deletion took 3 bases off V and 1 base off J, with a span of 12 bases between the germline ends. The CDR3 sequence holds 14 residues, the cysteine and phenylalanine included. The CDR3 DNA has 42 bases and is translated from base 1. Looking up the germline V gene (reference sequence) yields CDR1 DFQATT and CDR2 SNEGSKA.